Included here is one TCR beta chain sequence, with context. The antigen it recognizes is unknown. Base qualities were left out, and no much larger clone turns up one base away. The sample comes from a study of CD8+CD57+ T cells in acquired aplastic anemia (dated by TCRdb to 2016 to 2019). About the investigation overall: DNA extracted from sorted CD4+ and CD8+ cells had a mean of around 3 ug, with a range of roughly 0.17 to 27.4 ug. CD8+CD57+ expansion was defined as frequency above the mean frequency observed in healthy subjects.

TCR beta VDJ combination and CDR3 sequence profiling used genomic DNA as the template. TCR repertoire sequencing was run on an Illumina HiSeq 2000. As for how the authors treated the data: TRBV/TRBJ rearrangement plots, CDR3 size and DJ length profiles, and Simpson's diversity index were used to evaluate the repertoires. The most abundant DNA sequence in the deep sequencing data was taken as the immunodominant clone. CDR3 amino acid sequences were checked for sharing between subjects and were compared against published repertoires and the VDJdb database. TCRdb ran its own pipeline on the public reads, namely fastp trimming at Q25 and MiXCR clone calling, and kept in-frame beta chains. Identical CDR3 protein sequences are pooled into one entry, listed with their most common genes and DNA. V and J calls and clone size were set by TCRdb, not the authors. The sample table shows 150,000 to 200,000 distinct CDR3 sequences, and roughly 50% are seen once. In total, the top ten clones hold 1.8% of the sample.

CDR1 and CDR2 are read off the germline V gene (reference sequence) as LNHNV and YYDKDF. Spanning cysteine to phenylalanine, the CDR3 consists of 14 amino acids. Of all the DNA, just the CDR3 is kept, 42 bases in frame from base 1. Here V drops 3 bases and J drops 1 base, and the junction holds 1 base not matched to any gene. General conclusions and limits of the study: CD8+ Simpson's diversity did not differ significantly between patients and healthy controls (P=0.060). Although under 35 CD8+ CDR3 sequences were shared by patients and controls, these sequences appeared highly expressed in patients and within the immunodominant clones of patients.

The patients picked for sequencing were ones in whom flow cytometry had shown an expansion of CD8+CD57+ cells. All patients had severe acquired aplastic anemia diagnosed by International Study of Aplastic Anemia and Agranulocytosis and Camitta criteria. At the time blood was sampled, none of the patients had received any therapy. In this study, sorted CD4+ and CD8+ T cells from the blood of healthy subjects and of severe aplastic anemia patients had their TCR repertoires deep-sequenced. In the USA, patient enrollment took place under clinicaltrials.gov protocols 00001620, 01623167, 00001397, 00071045, 00081523 and 00961064. Ficoll-Paque density gradient centrifugation was used to isolate peripheral blood mononuclear cells. Before DNA extraction, CD4+ and CD8+ T cells were sorted with FACS or magnetic beads.

Rearrangement joined TRBV15 to TRBJ1-1; 8 of the junction bases match TRBD1. The material sequenced was sorted CD4+, CD8+, or CD8+CD57+ T cells (not recorded which) from PBMCs. The TCR originated in a human donor with aplastic anemia. The CDR3 reads CATSSGQGNTEAFF. The bases are TGTGCCACCAGCAGCGGACAGGGGAACACTGAAGCTTTCTTT. This CDR3, with the reference TRBV15 and TRBJ1-1 proteins standing in past its ends, gives the full variable domain DAMVIQNPRYQVTQFGKPVTLSCSQTLNHNVMYWYQQKSSQAPKLLFHYYDKDFNNEADTPDNFQSRRPNTSFCFLDIRSPGLGDTAMYLCATSSGQGNTEAFFGQGTRLTVV.